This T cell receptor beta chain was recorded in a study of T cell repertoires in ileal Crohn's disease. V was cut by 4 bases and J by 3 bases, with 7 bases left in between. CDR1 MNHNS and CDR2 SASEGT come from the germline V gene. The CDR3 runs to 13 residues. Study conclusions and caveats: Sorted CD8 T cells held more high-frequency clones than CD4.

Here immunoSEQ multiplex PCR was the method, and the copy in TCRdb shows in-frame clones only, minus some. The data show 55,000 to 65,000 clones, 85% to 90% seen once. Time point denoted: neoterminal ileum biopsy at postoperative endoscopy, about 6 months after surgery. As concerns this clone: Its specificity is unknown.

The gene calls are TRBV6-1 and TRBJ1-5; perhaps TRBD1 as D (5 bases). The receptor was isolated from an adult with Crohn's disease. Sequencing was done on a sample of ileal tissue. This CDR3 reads CASSARDNQPQHF. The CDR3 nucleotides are TGTGCCAGCAGTGCCAGGGACAATCAGCCCCAGCATTTT.